One and the same sample provided the 18 T cell receptor beta chains below, sequenced in a study of blood T cell repertoires in COVID-19. Sequencing used immunoSEQ multiplex PCR; TCRdb keeps in-frame clones, though not all of them. This table has roughly 250,000 clones, 84% appearing once. The sample consisted of peripheral blood. These receptors were collected from a person aged 70 to 80 with COVID-19, enrolled during active disease.

The genes are TRBV2 and TRBJ2-7; possible D gene TRBD1, 6 bases. CDR1 is SNHLY and CDR2 is FYNNEI in the germline V gene. The CDR3 runs 20 residues. Trimming took off 7 bases at V and 2 bases at J, with 33 bases between the two ends. The DNA for the CDR3 is TGTGCCAGCAATTTTCCCCGAACGACAAGGGGGAGAAGAAAAGCCTACGAGCAGTACTTC. Protein product: CASNFPRTTRGRRKAYEQYF.

There are a few counts of this clone. The V call is TRBV21-1, the J call TRBJ2-3; TRBD2, as called in the table, went unchecked against the DNA. TRBV21-1 is a documented pseudogene. The CDR3 length is 15 residues. The CDR3 coding sequence is TGTGCCAGCAGCAAAGCGAGGACTAGCTCGGATACGCAGTATTTT. Its translation is CASSKARTSSDTQYF.

This clone was counted many times. The chain links TRBV11-1 to TRBJ2-2, with D possibly TRBD2 on 6 matching bases. Trimming pared 4 bases from V and 1 base from J, leaving 13 bases between. CDR1 and CDR2 (germline): SGHAT, FQDESV (reference sequence). The CDR3 has 16 residues. The CDR3 DNA reads TGTGCCAGCAGCTCGAACCGGGACTGGAACACCGGGGAGCTGTTTTTT. Amino acids: CASSSNRDWNTGELFF.

V gene TRBV30 combines with J gene TRBJ1-2; a possible D gene is TRBD1 (5 bases). CDR1 and CDR2 (germline): GTSNPN, SVGIG (reference sequence). CDR3 length: 12 amino acids. V lost 1 base and J 6 bases, leaving 9 bases between the germline ends. This chain's CDR3 is CAWSDRGDGYTF. The DNA of the CDR3 is TGTGCCTGGAGTGACCGGGGGGATGGCTACACCTTC.

This CDR3 is CASSSLLAGGLGWSYEQYF. The DNA of the CDR3 is TGTGCCAGCAGTTCGCTACTAGCGGGGGGGCTCGGATGGTCCTACGAGCAGTACTTC. The chain recombines TRBV6-2 or TRBV6-3 with TRBJ2-7; 13 nucleotides align to TRBD2. V was clipped by 4 bases and J by 1 base; unmatched bases: 13. This CDR3 is 19 amino acids long. Germline lookup yields CDR1 MNHEY and CDR2 SVGEGT.

The rearrangement uses TRBV25-1 and TRBJ2-5; 11 bases are shared with TRBD2. The CDR3 length is 15 residues. Germline V lookup: CDR1 MGHDK, CDR2 SYGVNS. J lost 5 bases, V lost 3 bases, and 5 bases had no gene match. The CDR3 region has the DNA TGTGCCAGCAGTGAGTCTAGCGGGGGGAGGGAGACCCAGTACTTC. This codes for CASSESSGGRETQYF.

The chain couples TRBV11-2 to TRBJ2-7; D is perhaps TRBD2 (7 bases). Germline CDR1 reads SGHAT; CDR2 reads FQNNGV. The CDR3 is 19 residues long. The V and J ends lost 1 base and 0 bases respectively, with 22 bases between them. CDR3 sequence reads: CASSLGVSGGGGPSYEQYF. CDR3 DNA: TGTGCCAGCAGCTTAGGAGTTTCGGGTGGCGGGGGCCCCTCCTACGAGCAGTACTTC.

V usage is TRBV4-2 and J usage is TRBJ2-7, with D hard to call. CDR3 length: 14 amino acids. Germline assignment: CDR1 LGHNA and CDR2 YNFKEQ. The V and J ends lost 2 bases and 0 bases respectively, with 8 bases between them. Written as DNA, the CDR3 is TGTGCCAGCAGCCAACAGGTGTTCTCCTACGAGCAGTACTTC. Translating it yields CASSQQVFSYEQYF.

The rearrangement joins TRBV4-1 to TRBJ2-7, with D tentatively TRBD2 (6 bases). The germline V gene has CDR1 MGHRA and CDR2 YSYEKL. Trimming removed 1 base at V and 0 bases at J, with 13 bases between. The CDR3 runs to 16 residues. The CDR3 region is CASSQGQLGGSYEQYF. In DNA, the CDR3 is TGCGCCAGCAGCCAAGGACAATTGGGGGGCTCCTACGAGCAGTACTTC.

Note on this clone: The same CDR3 also results from other DNA sequences found in this sample. The rearrangement joins TRBV12-3 or TRBV12-4 to TRBJ2-7; maybe TRBD1 (6 bases). V lost 5 bases and J 4 bases, leaving 6 bases between the germline ends. The CDR3 runs to 11 residues. CDR3 sequence reads: CASSRGYEQYF. CDR3 nucleotides: TGTGCCAGCAGTAGGGGGTACGAGCAGTACTTC.

CDR3 sequence: CASSYSNGHSAKNIQYF. The CDR3 DNA reads TGTGCCAGCAGTTACTCGAATGGCCATTCAGCCAAAAACATTCAGTACTTC. The chain recombines TRBV6-7 with TRBJ2-4; D uncertain. TRBV6-7 is filed as an ORF, its function uncertain. Trimming pared 0 bases from V and 0 bases from J, leaving 12 bases between. The CDR3 is made up of 17 amino acids.

The chain employs TRBV14 and TRBJ2-7, with unresolved D. The CDR3 consists of 12 residues. In germline, CDR1 is SGHDN, CDR2 FVKESK. V shed 1 base and J shed 7 bases, with 8 bases lying between them. Here the CDR3 reads CASSQGRWEQYF. CDR3 nucleotides: TGTGCCAGCAGCCAAGGGCGGTGGGAGCAGTACTTC.

The chain joins TRBV14 to TRBJ1-6; 7 bases align to TRBD1. Trimming took 2 bases from V and 3 from J; bases not matched to a gene: 4. Germline V gene data show CDR1 as SGHDN and CDR2 as FVKESK. The CDR3 is made up of 16 amino acids. The CDR3: CASSQLRQGYNSPLHF. The DNA of the CDR3 is TGTGCCAGCAGCCAACTTCGACAGGGCTATAATTCACCCCTCCACTTT.

The V and J genes are TRBV5-4 and TRBJ2-3; 12 bases match TRBD2. The length of the CDR3 is 16 residues. Germline lookup yields CDR1 SGHNT and CDR2 YYREEE (reference sequence). V was pared by 3 bases and J by 6 bases, with 8 bases of the junction left unmatched. The chain's CDR3 is CASSSSGGAGMDTQYF. In DNA form, the CDR3 reads TGTGCCAGCAGCTCTAGCGGGGGGGCCGGTATGGATACGCAGTATTTT. Based on the CDR3 plus reference TRBV5-4 and TRBJ2-3, the full variable domain is ETGVTQSPTHLIKTRGQQVTLRCSSQSGHNTVSWYQQALGQGPQFIFQYYREEENGRGNFPPRFSGLQFPNYSSELNVNALELDDSALYLCASSSSGGAGMDTQYFGPGTRLTVL.

The chain joins TRBV12-3 or TRBV12-4 to TRBJ1-2; the match to TRBD1 covers 10 bases. CDR3 length: 13 residues. J was trimmed by 6 bases and V by 5 bases; bases with no gene match: 3. CDR3 amino acids: CASSRDRGHGYTF. CDR3 DNA: TGTGCCAGCAGTCGCGACAGGGGGCATGGCTACACCTTC.

This sequence joins TRBV6-5 and TRBJ2-7, with TRBD1 matching over 8 bases. CDR1 and CDR2 (germline): MNHEY, SVGAGI. With V trimmed by 5 bases and J by 3 bases, 3 bases remained unmatched. The CDR3 length is 13 residues. CDR3 sequence (DNA): TGTGCCAGCAGTCTACAGGGGGACTACGAGCAGTACTTC. Translation gives CASSLQGDYEQYF.

The chain joins TRBV20-1 to TRBJ1-2, with 9 positions matching TRBD1. Germline V gives CDR1 DFQATT, CDR2 SNEGSKA (reference sequence). The J segment lost 7 bases and the V segment lost 4 bases, leaving 1 base of the junction unmatched. CDR3 length: 11 residues. CDR3 amino acids: CSANRGPGYTF. In nucleotides, the CDR3 is TGCAGTGCTAACAGGGGGCCTGGCTACACCTTC.

This chain joins TRBV6-5 and TRBJ2-7; 8 bases are shared with TRBD1. Germline loops: CDR1 MNHEY, CDR2 SVGAGI. Trimming at V came to 7 bases and at J to 4 bases, leaving 9 bases not matched to a gene. CDR3 length: 14 residues. This chain's CDR3 is CASTRDRSFYEQYF. The CDR3 DNA reads as TGTGCCAGCACCAGGGACAGGTCTTTTTACGAGCAGTACTTC.